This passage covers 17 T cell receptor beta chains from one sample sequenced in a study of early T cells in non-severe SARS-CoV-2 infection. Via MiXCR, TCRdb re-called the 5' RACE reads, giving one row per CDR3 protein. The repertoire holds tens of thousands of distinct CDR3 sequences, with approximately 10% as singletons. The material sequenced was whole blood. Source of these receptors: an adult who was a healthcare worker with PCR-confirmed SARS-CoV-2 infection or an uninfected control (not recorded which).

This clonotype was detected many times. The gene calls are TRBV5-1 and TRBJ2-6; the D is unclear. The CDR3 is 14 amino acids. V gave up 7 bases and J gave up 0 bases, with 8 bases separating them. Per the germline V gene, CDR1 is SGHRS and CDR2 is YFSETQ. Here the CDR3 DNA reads TGCGCCAGCTTTGAAGACTCTGGGGCCAACGTCCTGACTTTC. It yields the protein CASFEDSGANVLTF.

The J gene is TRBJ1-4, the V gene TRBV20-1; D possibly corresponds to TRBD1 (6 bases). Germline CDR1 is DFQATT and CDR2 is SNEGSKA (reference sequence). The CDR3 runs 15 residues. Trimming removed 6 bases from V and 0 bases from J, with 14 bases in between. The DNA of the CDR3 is TGCAGTGCGACCCAGGACAGTGCAACTAATGAAAAACTGTTTTTT. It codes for CSATQDSATNEKLFF.

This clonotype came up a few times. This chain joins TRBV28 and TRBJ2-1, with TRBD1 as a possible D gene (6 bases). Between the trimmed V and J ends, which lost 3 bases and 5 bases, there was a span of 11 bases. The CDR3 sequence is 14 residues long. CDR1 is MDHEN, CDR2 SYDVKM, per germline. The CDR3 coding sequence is TGTGCCAGCAGTTTCCGAGACAGGAACAATGAGCAGTTCTTC. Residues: CASSFRDRNNEQFF.

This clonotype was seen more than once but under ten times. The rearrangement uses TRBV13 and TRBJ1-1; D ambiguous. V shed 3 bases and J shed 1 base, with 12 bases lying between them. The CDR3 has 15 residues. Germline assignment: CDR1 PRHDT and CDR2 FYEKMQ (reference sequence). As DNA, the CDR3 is TGTGCCAGCAGCTTGGAGTTACGGAGGAACACTGAAGCTTTCTTT. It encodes CASSLELRRNTEAFF. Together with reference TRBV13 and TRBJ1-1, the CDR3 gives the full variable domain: AAGVIQSPRHLIKEKRETATLKCYPIPRHDTVYWYQQGPGQDPQFLISFYEKMQSDKGSIPDRFSAQQFSDYHSELNMSSLELGDSALYFCASSLELRRNTEAFFGQGTRLTVV.

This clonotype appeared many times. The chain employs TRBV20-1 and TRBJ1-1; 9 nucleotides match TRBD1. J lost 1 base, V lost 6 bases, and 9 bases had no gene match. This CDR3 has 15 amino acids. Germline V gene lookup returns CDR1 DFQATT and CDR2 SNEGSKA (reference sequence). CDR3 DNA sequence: TGCAGTGCCACTGGGACAGGGTGGAAGAACACTGAAGCTTTCTTT. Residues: CSATGTGWKNTEAFF.

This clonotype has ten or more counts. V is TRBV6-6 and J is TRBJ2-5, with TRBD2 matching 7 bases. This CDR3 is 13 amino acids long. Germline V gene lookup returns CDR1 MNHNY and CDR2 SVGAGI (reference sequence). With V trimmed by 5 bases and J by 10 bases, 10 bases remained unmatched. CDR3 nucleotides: TGTGCCAGCAGTGGGATGGGGGGGGAAGACCAGTACTTC. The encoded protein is CASSGMGGEDQYF.

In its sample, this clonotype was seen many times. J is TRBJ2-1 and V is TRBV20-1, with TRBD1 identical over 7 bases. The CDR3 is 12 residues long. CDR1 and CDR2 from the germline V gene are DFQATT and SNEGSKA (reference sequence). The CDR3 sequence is CSTGTAVDEQFF. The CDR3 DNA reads TGCAGCACCGGGACAGCGGTGGATGAGCAGTTCTTC.

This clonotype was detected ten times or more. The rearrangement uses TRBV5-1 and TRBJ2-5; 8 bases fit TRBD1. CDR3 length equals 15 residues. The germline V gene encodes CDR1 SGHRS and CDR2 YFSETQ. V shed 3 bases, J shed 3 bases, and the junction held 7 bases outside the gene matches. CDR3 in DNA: TGCGCCAGCAGCTCCCAGCCAGGGGGCGAAGAGACCCAGTACTTC. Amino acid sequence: CASSSQPGGEETQYF. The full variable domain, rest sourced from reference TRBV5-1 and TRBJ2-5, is KAGVTQTPRYLIKTRGQQVTLSCSPISGHRSVSWYQQTPGQGLQFLFEYFSETQRNKGNFPGRFSGRQFSNSRSEMNVSTLELGDSALYLCASSSQPGGEETQYFGPGTRLLVL.

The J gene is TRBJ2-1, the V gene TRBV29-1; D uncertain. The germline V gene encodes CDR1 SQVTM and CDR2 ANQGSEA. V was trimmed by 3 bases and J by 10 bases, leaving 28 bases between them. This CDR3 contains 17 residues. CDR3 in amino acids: CSVDDSPTSFLDSEQFF. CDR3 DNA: TGCAGCGTTGACGATTCCCCCACCAGCTTCCTCGATTCCGAGCAGTTCTTC.

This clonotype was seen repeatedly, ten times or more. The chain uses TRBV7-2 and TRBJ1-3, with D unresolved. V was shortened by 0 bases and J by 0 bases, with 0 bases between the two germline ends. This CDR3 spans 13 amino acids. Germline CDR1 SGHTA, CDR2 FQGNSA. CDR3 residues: CASSLASGNTIYF. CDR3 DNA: TGTGCCAGCAGCTTAGCCTCTGGAAACACCATATATTTT.

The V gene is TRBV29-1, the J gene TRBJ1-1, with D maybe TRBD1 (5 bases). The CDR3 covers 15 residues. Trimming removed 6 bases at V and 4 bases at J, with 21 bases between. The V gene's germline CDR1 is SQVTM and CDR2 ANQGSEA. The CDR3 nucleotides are TGCAGCGTGAGAGGTGGGGCGGGTGAGAGCACTGAAGCTTTCTTT. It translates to CSVRGGAGESTEAFF.

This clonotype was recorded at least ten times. The CDR3: CASSLVGQTIYEQYF. Here the CDR3 DNA reads TGCGCCAGCAGCTTGGTAGGTCAGACAATCTACGAGCAGTACTTC. This chain uses TRBV5-1 with TRBJ2-7, with no clear D. Trimming shortened V by 0 bases and J by 3 bases, and 13 bases separated the two germline ends. The CDR3 has 15 residues. Germline lookup yields CDR1 SGHRS and CDR2 YFSETQ.

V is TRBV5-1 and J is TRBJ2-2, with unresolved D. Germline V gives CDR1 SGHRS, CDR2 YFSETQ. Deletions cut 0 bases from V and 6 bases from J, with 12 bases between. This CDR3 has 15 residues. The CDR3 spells CASSLEGRVAGELFF. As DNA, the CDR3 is TGCGCCAGCAGCTTGGAGGGTCGGGTCGCCGGGGAGCTGTTTTTT. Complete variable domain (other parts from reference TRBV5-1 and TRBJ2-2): KAGVTQTPRYLIKTRGQQVTLSCSPISGHRSVSWYQQTPGQGLQFLFEYFSETQRNKGNFPGRFSGRQFSNSRSEMNVSTLELGDSALYLCASSLEGRVAGELFFGEGSRLTVL.

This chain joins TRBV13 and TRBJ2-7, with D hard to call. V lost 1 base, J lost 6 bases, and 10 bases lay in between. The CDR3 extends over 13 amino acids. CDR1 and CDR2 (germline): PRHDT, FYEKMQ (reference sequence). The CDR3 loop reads CASSLANSLEQYF. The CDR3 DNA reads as TGTGCCAGCAGCTTAGCAAACTCCCTCGAGCAGTACTTC.

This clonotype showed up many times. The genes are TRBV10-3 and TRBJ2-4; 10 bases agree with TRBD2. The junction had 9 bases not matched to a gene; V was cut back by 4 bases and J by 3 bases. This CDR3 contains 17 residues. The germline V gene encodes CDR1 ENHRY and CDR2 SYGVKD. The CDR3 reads CAISVSSGGAGKNIQYF. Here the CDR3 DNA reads TGTGCCATCAGTGTTTCAAGCGGGGGGGCCGGCAAAAACATTCAGTACTTC.

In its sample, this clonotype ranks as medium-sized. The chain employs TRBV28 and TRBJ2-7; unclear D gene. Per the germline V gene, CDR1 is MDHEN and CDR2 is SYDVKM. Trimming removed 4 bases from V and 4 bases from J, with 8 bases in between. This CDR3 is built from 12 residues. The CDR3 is CASSWVGYEQYF. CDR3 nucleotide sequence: TGTGCCAGCAGTTGGGTTGGGTACGAGCAGTACTTC. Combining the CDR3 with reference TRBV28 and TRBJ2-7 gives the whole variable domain DVKVTQSSRYLVKRTGEKVFLECVQDMDHENMFWYRQDPGLGLRLIYFSYDVKMKEKGDIPEGYSVSREKKERFSLILESASTNQTSMYLCASSWVGYEQYFGPGTRLTVT.

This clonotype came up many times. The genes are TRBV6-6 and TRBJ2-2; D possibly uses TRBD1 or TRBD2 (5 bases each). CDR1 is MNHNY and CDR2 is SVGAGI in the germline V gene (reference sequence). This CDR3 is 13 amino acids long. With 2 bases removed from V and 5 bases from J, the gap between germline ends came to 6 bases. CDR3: CASSYGGTGELFF. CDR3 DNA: TGTGCCAGCAGTTACGGGGGAACCGGGGAGCTGTTTTTT.